The rows below give T cell receptor beta chains drawn from one sample of a study of cytomegalovirus exposure and HLA in healthy donors. Here immunoSEQ multiplex PCR was the method, and the copy in TCRdb shows in-frame clones only, minus some. The sample records about 50,000 clones, 85% to 95% being singletons. The sequencing sample was made of PBMCs. The source of these receptors is a young man in good health and CMV-seronegative. The CDR3 runs from the conserved cysteine through the conserved F or W. A D gene is named only where the DNA matches it firmly. Size is omitted from some rows. Given values are once, few, many or a class for expanded clones.

cdr3_nt cdr3_aa cdr3_length j_call clone_size v_call d_call
TGTGCCGGAGTGATAGCGGGAGAAAGTGAGCAGTACTTC CAGVIAGESEQYF 13 TRBJ2-7 few TRBV5-4 TRBD2
TGTGCCAGCAGTGTCTCGTCCGGGTACAATGAGCAGTTCTTC CASSVSSGYNEQFF 14 TRBJ2-1 . TRBV25-1 .
TGTGCCACCAAACACGGGGGGACTAATTACAATGAGCAGTTCTTC CATKHGGTNYNEQFF 15 TRBJ2-1 . TRBV21-1 .
TGTGCCATCACTGGGACAGGGGGCTTTCCGGGCGCAGATACGCAGTATTTT CAITGTGGFPGADTQYF 17 TRBJ2-3 . TRBV28 TRBD1
TGTGCCAGCAGCTTAGACGGAGTGGGCAATCAGCCCCAGCATTTT CASSLDGVGNQPQHF 15 TRBJ1-5 . TRBV7-2 .
TGTGCCAGCAGTGCTACTTCCGTGACTAGCGGGAACTATGAGCAGTTCTTC CASSATSVTSGNYEQFF 17 TRBJ2-1 . TRBV25-1 TRBD2
TGTGCCAGCAGGCTGTTCGGGGGCAATCAGCCCCAGCATTTT CASRLFGGNQPQHF 14 TRBJ1-5 . TRBV28 .
TGCGCCAGCAGCCCCCTGCCTCGATCGGGGTACAATGAGCAGTTCTTC CASSPLPRSGYNEQFF 16 TRBJ2-1 . TRBV5-1 .
TGTGCCATCAGTGACCCCGGGACTAGCGGATCCTACGAGCAGTACTTC CAISDPGTSGSYEQYF 16 TRBJ2-7 . TRBV10-3 TRBD2
TGTGCCAGCAGTTACAGAGATGAGCAGTTCTTC CASSYRDEQFF 11 TRBJ2-1 . TRBV6-6 .
TGTGCCAGCAGCTCGCACAGGGTAGCGTTACCTAATGAGCAGTTCTTC CASSSHRVALPNEQFF 16 TRBJ2-1 . TRBV5-6 .
TGTGCCAGCAGTTTTCCAGATAGGAGAGAGCAGTACTTC CASSFPDRREQYF 13 TRBJ2-7 . TRBV28 .
TGTGCCAGCAGTTTATTGACTAGCGGGAAGACTGCCACTAATTACGAGCAGTACTTC CASSLLTSGKTATNYEQYF 19 TRBJ2-7 . TRBV28 TRBD2
TGTGCCAGCAGTGGACAGGGAGGACAGCCCCAGCATTTT CASSGQGGQPQHF 13 TRBJ1-5 few TRBV2 TRBD1
TGCGCCAGCAGCTTTCTTGTAGCGGGAGTCGGGAACACCGGGGAGCTGTTTTTT CASSFLVAGVGNTGELFF 18 TRBJ2-2 once TRBV5-1 TRBD2
TGTGCCAGCAGCTTAGAGCGGGGCACTGAAGCTTTCTTT CASSLERGTEAFF 13 TRBJ1-1 . TRBV11-2 .
TGTGCCAGCAGCGTAGGGGCCGGGGCTGAAGCTTTCTTT CASSVGAGAEAFF 13 TRBJ1-1 . TRBV9 .
TGCAGCGTTGCCCGACGGCTAGCGGGAGCACAGTACGAGCAGTACTTC CSVARRLAGAQYEQYF 16 TRBJ2-7 . TRBV29-1 TRBD2
TGTGCCAGCAGTGAAGAGGTGGGGGCAACCTACGAGCAGTACTTC CASSEEVGATYEQYF 15 TRBJ2-7 . TRBV6-1 .
TGTGCCAGCTCAATTCTATTCCAGGAGGCTGGGGCCAACGTCCTGACTTTC CASSILFQEAGANVLTF 17 TRBJ2-6 . TRBV18 .
TGCGCCAGCAGCCAAGATATACAAGGGACAGGGCCAGAAAAACTGTTTTTT CASSQDIQGTGPEKLFF 17 TRBJ1-4 few TRBV4-3 TRBD1
TGTGCCAGCTCACCTCAGGGGACCAATCAGCCCCAGCATTTT CASSPQGTNQPQHF 14 TRBJ1-5 . TRBV18 .
TGTGCCAGCAGCCGGACAGGCGCTGTCAATGAGCAGTTCTTC CASSRTGAVNEQFF 14 TRBJ2-1 . TRBV7-2 TRBD1
TGTGCCAGTAGTGGCCTAGCGGGAGGGTTTGCCAATGAGCAGTTCTTC CASSGLAGGFANEQFF 16 TRBJ2-1 . TRBV19 TRBD2
TGTGCCAGCTCACCAACTCTTCGGACAGGGGGAAAGACTCAAGAGACCCAGTACTTC CASSPTLRTGGKTQETQYF 19 TRBJ2-5 . TRBV18 TRBD1
TGTGCCAGCAGCTTAGTGCATAAGTGGGGAGAGCGTGACTATGGCTACACCTTC CASSLVHKWGERDYGYTF 18 TRBJ1-2 . TRBV7-2 .
TGTGCCAGCAGCCAGCCCAGCGGGAGGCGAGAGACCCAGTACTTC CASSQPSGRRETQYF 15 TRBJ2-5 . TRBV14 TRBD2
TGCGCCAGCAGCTTGATGGTCGGGACAGGGGGCACAGATACGCAGTATTTT CASSLMVGTGGTDTQYF 17 TRBJ2-3 . TRBV5-1 TRBD1
TGTGCCAGCCCGCCCCGCGGTAGCAATCAGCCCCAGCATTTT CASPPRGSNQPQHF 14 TRBJ1-5 . TRBV27 .
TGTGCCAGCAGTTCCGACTGGCGGGTTAATGAAAAACTGTTTTTT CASSSDWRVNEKLFF 15 TRBJ1-4 . TRBV27 .
TGCGCCAGCAGTCCCGACAGGGGCGTGGAAAAACTGTTTTTT CASSPDRGVEKLFF 14 TRBJ1-4 . TRBV5-1 TRBD1
TGCGCCAGCAGTGAGTTGGGGAAGCGGGAGAGGTGCGAGCAGTACTTC CASSELGKRERCEQYF 16 TRBJ2-7 . TRBV10-1 TRBD2
TGTGCCAGCAGCTCTTCGGGACAGATTACCGAGCAGTACTTC CASSSSGQITEQYF 14 TRBJ2-7 once TRBV7-2 TRBD1
TGTGCCAGCTCGATGCTCACCGGGACAGGCACTAATGAAAAACTGTTTTTT CASSMLTGTGTNEKLFF 17 TRBJ1-4 . TRBV18 TRBD1
TGCAGCGTGACTAAAGGGGGGAACACTGAAGCTTTCTTT CSVTKGGNTEAFF 13 TRBJ1-1 . TRBV29-1 .
TGTGCCAGCAGCTTAATCGGCGGGAGGGGGCAGTTCTTC CASSLIGGRGQFF 13 TRBJ2-1 . TRBV7-9 TRBD2
TGTGCCAGCAGCTCACCAAGGACAGGGCGCACAGATACGCAGTATTTT CASSSPRTGRTDTQYF 16 TRBJ2-3 . TRBV7-6 TRBD1
TGTGCCAGCAGCTGGACTAGCGGGAGTTTATCCTGGGCCGGGGAGCTGTTTTTT CASSWTSGSLSWAGELFF 18 TRBJ2-2 once TRBV7-2 TRBD2
TGTGCCAGCAGTTTATTCAGGGTCGTTAACACCGGGGAGCTGTTTTTT CASSLFRVVNTGELFF 16 TRBJ2-2 . TRBV28 .
TGTGCCAGCAGCGTAGGGATACTAGCGGACTACGAGCAGTACTTC CASSVGILADYEQYF 15 TRBJ2-7 . TRBV9 TRBD2
TGTGCCAGCAGCCTAGGGGTTTGGAGCTCCTACGAGCAGTACTTC CASSLGVWSSYEQYF 15 TRBJ2-7 . TRBV7-2 .
TGCGCCAGCAGCTTGGAGCGCGGAAGCACAGATACGCAGTATTTT CASSLERGSTDTQYF 15 TRBJ2-3 . TRBV5-1 .
TGCAGGAAGGGAGGACACGGGGAGCTGTTTTTT CRKGGHGELFF 11 TRBJ2-2 . TRBV20-1 .
TGTGCCAGCAGCTTAGGGTCGCGTCGCTCCTACAATGAGCAGTTCTTC CASSLGSRRSYNEQFF 16 TRBJ2-1 . TRBV11-2 .
TGTGCCAGCAGACGCGGACAGGGCGCCACTGAAGCTTTCTTT CASRRGQGATEAFF 14 TRBJ1-1 . TRBV6-5 TRBD1
TGTGCCATCAGTGAGTCGCTATCCGGGACTCCCTACAATGAGCAGTTCTTC CAISESLSGTPYNEQFF 17 TRBJ2-1 . TRBV10-3 .